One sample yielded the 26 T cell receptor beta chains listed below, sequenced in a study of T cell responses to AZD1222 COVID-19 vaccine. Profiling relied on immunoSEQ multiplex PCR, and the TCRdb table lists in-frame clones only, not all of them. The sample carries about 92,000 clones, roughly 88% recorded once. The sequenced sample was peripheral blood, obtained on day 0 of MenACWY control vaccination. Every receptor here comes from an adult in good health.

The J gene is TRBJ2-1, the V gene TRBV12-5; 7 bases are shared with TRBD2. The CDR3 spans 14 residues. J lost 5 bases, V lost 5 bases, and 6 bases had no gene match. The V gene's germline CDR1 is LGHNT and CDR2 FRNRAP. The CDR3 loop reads CASGAAGPHNEQFF. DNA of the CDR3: TGTGCTAGTGGTGCAGCGGGGCCGCACAATGAGCAGTTCTTC.

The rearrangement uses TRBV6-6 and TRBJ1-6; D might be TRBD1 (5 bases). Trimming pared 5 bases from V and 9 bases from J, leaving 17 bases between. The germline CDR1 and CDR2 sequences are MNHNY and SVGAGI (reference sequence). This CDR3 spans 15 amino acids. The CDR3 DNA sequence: TGTGCCAGCAGTCCACCGGGACTTTCGGGTTCACCCCTCCACTTT. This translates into CASSPPGLSGSPLHF.

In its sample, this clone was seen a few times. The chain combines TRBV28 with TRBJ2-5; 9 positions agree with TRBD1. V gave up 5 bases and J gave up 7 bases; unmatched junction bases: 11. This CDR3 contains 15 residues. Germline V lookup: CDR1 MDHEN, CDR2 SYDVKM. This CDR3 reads CASSGWTGAVGTQYF. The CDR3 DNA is TGTGCCAGCAGTGGATGGACAGGGGCGGTGGGGACCCAGTACTTC.

CDR3 sequence reads: CASSVADRGYYGYTF. CDR3 sequence (DNA): TGTGCCAGCAGCGTAGCGGACAGGGGGTACTATGGCTACACCTTC. This chain connects TRBV9 to TRBJ1-2; 10 bases line up with TRBD1. Looked up from germline, CDR1 is SGDLS and CDR2 is YYNGEE. The CDR3 consists of 15 residues. The V segment lost 0 bases and the J segment 3 bases; nucleotides outside the gene matches: 2.

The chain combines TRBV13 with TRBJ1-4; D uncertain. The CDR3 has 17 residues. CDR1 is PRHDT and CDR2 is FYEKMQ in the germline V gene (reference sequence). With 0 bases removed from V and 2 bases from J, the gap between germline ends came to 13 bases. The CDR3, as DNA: TGTGCCAGCAGCTTAGGCTGGGTGGCAGCGACTAATGAAAAACTGTTTTTT. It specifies CASSLGWVAATNEKLFF. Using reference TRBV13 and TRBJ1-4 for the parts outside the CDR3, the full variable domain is AAGVIQSPRHLIKEKRETATLKCYPIPRHDTVYWYQQGPGQDPQFLISFYEKMQSDKGSIPDRFSAQQFSDYHSELNMSSLELGDSALYFCASSLGWVAATNEKLFFGSGTQLSVL.

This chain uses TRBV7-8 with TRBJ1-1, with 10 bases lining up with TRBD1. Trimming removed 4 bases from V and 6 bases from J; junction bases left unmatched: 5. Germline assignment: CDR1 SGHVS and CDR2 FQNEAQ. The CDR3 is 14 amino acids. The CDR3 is CASSSDRGHAEAFF. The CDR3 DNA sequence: TGTGCCAGCAGCTCTGACAGGGGGCACGCTGAAGCTTTCTTT. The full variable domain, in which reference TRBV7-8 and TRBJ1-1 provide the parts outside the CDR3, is GAGVSQSPRYKVAKRGQDVALRCDPISGHVSLFWYQQALGQGPEFLTYFQNEAQLDKSGLPSDRFFAERPEGSVSTLKIQRTQQEDSAVYLCASSSDRGHAEAFFGQGTRLTVV.

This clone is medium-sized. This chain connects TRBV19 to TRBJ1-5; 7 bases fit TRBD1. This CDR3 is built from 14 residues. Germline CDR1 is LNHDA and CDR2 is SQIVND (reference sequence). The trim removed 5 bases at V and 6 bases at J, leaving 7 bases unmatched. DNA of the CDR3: TGTGCCAGTAGTCTTGACAGGGTTGGTCAGCCCCAGCATTTT. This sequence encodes CASSLDRVGQPQHF.

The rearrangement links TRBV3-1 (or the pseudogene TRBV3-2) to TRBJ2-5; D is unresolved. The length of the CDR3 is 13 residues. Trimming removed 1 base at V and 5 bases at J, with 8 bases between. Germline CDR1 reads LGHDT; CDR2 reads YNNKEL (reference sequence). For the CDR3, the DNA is TGTGCCAGCAGCCAAGGGCGGTCCGAGACCCAGTACTTC. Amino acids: CASSQGRSETQYF.

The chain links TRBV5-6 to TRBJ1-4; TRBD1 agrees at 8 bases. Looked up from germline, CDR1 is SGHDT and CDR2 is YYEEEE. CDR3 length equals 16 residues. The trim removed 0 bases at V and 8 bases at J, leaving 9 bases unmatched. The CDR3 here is CASSLDLGTGGEKLFF. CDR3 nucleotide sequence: TGTGCCAGCAGCTTGGACCTCGGGACAGGCGGAGAAAAACTGTTTTTT.

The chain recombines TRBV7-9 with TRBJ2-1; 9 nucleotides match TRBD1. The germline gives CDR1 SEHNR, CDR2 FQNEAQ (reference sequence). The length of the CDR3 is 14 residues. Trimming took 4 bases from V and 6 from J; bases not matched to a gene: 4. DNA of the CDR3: TGTGCCAGCAGCTCCCGGGACAGGGTCAATGAGCAGTTCTTC. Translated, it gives CASSSRDRVNEQFF. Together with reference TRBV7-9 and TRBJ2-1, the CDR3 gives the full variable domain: DTGVSQNPRHKITKRGQNVTFRCDPISEHNRLYWYRQTLGQGPEFLTYFQNEAQLEKSRLLSDRFSAERPKGSFSTLEIQRTEQGDSAMYLCASSSRDRVNEQFFGPGTRLTVL.

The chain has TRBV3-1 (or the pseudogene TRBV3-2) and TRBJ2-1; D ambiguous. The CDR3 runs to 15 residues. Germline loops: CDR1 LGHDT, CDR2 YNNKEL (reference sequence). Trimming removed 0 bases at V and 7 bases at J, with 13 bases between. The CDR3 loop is CASSQDKGPGNEQFF. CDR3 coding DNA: TGTGCCAGCAGCCAAGATAAAGGGCCCGGGAATGAGCAGTTCTTC.

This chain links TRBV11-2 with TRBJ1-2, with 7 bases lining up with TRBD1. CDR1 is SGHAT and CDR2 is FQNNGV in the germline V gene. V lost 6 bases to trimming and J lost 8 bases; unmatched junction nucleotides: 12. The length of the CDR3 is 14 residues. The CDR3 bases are TGTGCCAGCAGAGATAGTAGAGGGGGCATCGGCTACACCTTC. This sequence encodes CASRDSRGGIGYTF.

The CDR3 sequence: CASSHTGEGAGYTF. CDR3 sequence (DNA): TGTGCCAGCAGCCACACAGGGGAAGGCGCTGGCTACACCTTC. The chain couples TRBV14 to TRBJ1-2, with 7 bases identical to TRBD1. Unmatched junction bases numbered 8, after V lost 3 bases and J lost 7 bases. This CDR3 has 14 amino acids. CDR1 and CDR2 from the germline V gene are SGHDN and FVKESK.

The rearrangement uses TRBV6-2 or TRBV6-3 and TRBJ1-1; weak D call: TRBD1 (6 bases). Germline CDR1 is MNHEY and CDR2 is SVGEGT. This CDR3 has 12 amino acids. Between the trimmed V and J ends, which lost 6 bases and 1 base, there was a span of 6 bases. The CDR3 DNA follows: TGTGCCAGCAGCAGGGGGAACACTGAAGCTTTCTTT. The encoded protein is CASSRGNTEAFF.

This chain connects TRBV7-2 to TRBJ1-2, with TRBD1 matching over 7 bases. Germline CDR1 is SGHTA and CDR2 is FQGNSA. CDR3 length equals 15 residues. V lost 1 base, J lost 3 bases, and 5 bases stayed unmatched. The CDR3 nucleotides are TGTGCCAGCAGCTTAGGCGCAGGGGGAGACTATGGCTACACCTTC. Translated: CASSLGAGGDYGYTF.

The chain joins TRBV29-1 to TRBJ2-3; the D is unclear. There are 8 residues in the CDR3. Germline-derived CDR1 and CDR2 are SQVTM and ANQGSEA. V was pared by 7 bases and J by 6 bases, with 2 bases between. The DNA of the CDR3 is TGCAGCGCCGATACGCAGTATTTT. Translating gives CSADTQYF.

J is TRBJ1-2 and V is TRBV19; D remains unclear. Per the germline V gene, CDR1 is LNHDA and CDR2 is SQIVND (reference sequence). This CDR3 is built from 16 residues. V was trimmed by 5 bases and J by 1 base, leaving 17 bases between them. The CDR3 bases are TGTGCCAGTAGTCCCTGGTGGTCCAATTTTAACTATGGCTACACCTTC. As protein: CASSPWWSNFNYGYTF.

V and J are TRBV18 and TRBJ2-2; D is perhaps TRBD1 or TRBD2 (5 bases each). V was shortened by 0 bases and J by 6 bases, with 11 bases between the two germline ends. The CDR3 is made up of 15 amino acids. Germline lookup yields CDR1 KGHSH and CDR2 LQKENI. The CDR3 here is CASSPPYGAPGELFF. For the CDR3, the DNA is TGTGCCAGCTCACCACCCTACGGGGCGCCCGGGGAGCTGTTTTTT.

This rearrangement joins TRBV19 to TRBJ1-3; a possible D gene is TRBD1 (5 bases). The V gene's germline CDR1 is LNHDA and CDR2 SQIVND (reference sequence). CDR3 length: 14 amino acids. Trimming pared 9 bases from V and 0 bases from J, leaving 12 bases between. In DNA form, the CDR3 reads TGTGCCAGCGGGGGGGGATCCTCTGGAAACACCATATATTTT. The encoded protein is CASGGGSSGNTIYF. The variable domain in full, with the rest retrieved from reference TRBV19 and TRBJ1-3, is DGGITQSPKYLFRKEGQNVTLSCEQNLNHDAMYWYRQDPGQGLRLIYYSQIVNDFQKGDIAEGYSVSREKKESFPLTVTSAQKNPTAFYLCASGGGSSGNTIYFGEGSWLTVV.

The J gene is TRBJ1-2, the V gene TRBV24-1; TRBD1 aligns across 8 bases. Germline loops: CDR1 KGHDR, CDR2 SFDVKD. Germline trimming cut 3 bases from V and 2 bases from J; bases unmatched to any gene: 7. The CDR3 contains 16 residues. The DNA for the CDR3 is TGTGCCACCAGTGATCCGCAGGGGGCAGGAAACTATGGCTACACCTTC. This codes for CATSDPQGAGNYGYTF.

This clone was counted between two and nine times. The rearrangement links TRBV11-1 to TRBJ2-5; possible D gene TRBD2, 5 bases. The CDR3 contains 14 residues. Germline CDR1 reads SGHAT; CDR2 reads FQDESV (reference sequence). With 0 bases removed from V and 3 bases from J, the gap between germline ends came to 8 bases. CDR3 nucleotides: TGTGCCAGCAGCTTAGCGGGGAGTAAAGAGACCCAGTACTTC. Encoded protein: CASSLAGSKETQYF.

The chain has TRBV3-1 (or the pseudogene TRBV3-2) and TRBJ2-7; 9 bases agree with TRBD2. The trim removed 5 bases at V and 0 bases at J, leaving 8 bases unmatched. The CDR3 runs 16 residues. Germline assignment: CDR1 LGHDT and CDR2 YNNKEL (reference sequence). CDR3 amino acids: CASSFMTSGLSYEQYF. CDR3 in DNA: TGTGCCAGCAGCTTTATGACTAGCGGACTCTCCTACGAGCAGTACTTC.

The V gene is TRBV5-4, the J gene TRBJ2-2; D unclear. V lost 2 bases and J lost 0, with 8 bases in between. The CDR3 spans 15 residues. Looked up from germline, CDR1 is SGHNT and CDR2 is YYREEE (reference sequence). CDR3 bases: TGTGCCAGCAGCTTAGATAGGGCGAACACCGGGGAGCTGTTTTTT. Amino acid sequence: CASSLDRANTGELFF.

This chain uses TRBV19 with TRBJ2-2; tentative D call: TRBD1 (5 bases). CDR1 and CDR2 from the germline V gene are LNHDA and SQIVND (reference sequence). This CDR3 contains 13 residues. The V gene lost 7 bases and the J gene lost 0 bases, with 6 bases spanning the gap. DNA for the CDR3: TGTGCCAGTAAGGACACGAACACCGGGGAGCTGTTTTTT. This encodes CASKDTNTGELFF.

The CDR3 DNA reads as TGTGCCAGCAGTTACTCGTTCGGGGCTCTCTACGAGCAGTACTTC. Translated, it gives CASSYSFGALYEQYF. The chain recombines TRBV6-5 with TRBJ2-7; D is tentatively TRBD1 or TRBD2 (5 bases each). V lost 0 bases to trimming and J lost 3 bases, with 12 bases between them. The CDR3 runs 15 residues. Germline V CDR1 and CDR2: MNHEY, SVGAGI.

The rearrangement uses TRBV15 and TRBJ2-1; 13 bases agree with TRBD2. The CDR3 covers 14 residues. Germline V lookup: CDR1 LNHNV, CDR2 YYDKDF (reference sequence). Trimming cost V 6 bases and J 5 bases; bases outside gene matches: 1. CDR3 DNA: TGTGCCACCAGGGGGACTAGCGGGAACAATGAGCAGTTCTTC. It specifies CATRGTSGNNEQFF.